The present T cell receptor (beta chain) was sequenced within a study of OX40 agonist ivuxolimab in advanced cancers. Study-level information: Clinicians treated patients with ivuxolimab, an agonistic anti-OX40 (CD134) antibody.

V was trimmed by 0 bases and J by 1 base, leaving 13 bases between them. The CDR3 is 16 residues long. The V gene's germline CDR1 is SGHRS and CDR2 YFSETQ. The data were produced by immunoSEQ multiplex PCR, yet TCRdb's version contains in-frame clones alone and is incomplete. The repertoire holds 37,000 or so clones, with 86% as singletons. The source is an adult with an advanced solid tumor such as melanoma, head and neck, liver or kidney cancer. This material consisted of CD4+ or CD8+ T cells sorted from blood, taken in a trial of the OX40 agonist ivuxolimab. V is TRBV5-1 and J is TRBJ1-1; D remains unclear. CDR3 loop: CASSLAMGIRNTEAFF. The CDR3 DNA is TGCGCCAGCAGCTTGGCCATGGGTATAAGGAACACTGAAGCTTTCTTT.